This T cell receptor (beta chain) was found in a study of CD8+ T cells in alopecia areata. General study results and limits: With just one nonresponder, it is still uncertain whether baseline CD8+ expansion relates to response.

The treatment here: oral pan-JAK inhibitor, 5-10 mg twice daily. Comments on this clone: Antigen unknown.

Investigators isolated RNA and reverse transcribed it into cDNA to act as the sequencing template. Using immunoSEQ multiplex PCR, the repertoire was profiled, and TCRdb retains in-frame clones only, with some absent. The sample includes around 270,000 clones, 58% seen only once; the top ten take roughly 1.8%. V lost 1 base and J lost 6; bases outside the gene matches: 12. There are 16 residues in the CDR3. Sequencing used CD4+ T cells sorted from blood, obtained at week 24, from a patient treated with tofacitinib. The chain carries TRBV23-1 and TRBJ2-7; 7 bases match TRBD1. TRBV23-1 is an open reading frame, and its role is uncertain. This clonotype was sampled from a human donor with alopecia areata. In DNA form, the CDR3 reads TGCGCCAGCAGTCAATGTAGACAGGGTGGGGTTTGCGAGCAGTACTTC. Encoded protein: CASSQCRQGGVCEQYF.